The T cell receptor (beta chain) described here comes from a study of beta chain features in type 1 diabetes. Study outcomes and limitations: Significant though moderate, a shortening of TCRB CDR3s appeared in all four CD4+ subsets of Type 1 diabetes patients.

All of the isolated RNA was reverse transcribed, so expressed TCRB transcripts were sequenced. TCRdb's copy holds only in-frame clones and misses some; the assay was immunoSEQ multiplex PCR. Of hundreds of thousands of clones listed, more than 12% are singletons. This clone was seen a handful of times. Its antigen is unknown. The identical CDR3 is also encoded by other nucleotide sequences in the sample. The CDR3 has 14 amino acids. Germline CDR1 and CDR2: SGHTA and FQGNSA. Trimming shortened V by 2 bases and J by 1 base, and 9 bases separated the two germline ends. One heparinised blood draw averaging about 116 mL was given by each donor.

The V and J genes are TRBV7-2 and TRBJ2-7, with D maybe TRBD2 (6 bases). This TCR was sampled from a man aged 18 to 29 with type 1 diabetes. Sample: naive CD4+ T cells from blood. CDR3 amino acids: CASSLNGGSYEQYF. The CDR3 DNA follows: TGTGCCAGCAGCTTAAACGGGGGTTCCTACGAGCAGTACTTC.